A selection of T cell receptor beta chains follows, all from one sample in a study of type 1 regulatory T cells. Antigens for these TCRs are unknown. TCRdb processed the reads anew with MiXCR; each CDR3 protein has one entry. The table has just under 65,000 distinct CDR3 sequences, 49% seen once. The sample taken for sequencing was cultured non-Tr1 T cells, either the whole culture or a sorted T cell fraction (not recorded which). The receptors stem from a human donor in good health. Both conserved end residues are part of each CDR3. D genes are given only for firm matches. Size is stated for part of the rows, as once, few or many counts, or as a class when the clone is expanded.

D: TRBD1; J: TRBJ1-6; size: NA; V: TRBV28; CDR3: CASSPRGQGDNSPLHF; DNA: TGTGCCAGCAGTCCCCGAGGACAGGGGGACAATTCACCCCTCCACTTT
D: TRBD2; J: TRBJ2-2; size: NA; V: TRBV9; CDR3: CASSATSGIATGELFF; DNA: TGTGCCAGCAGCGCAACTAGCGGGATAGCCACCGGGGAGCTGTTTTTT
D: NA; J: TRBJ1-1; size: few; V: TRBV7-9; CDR3: CASSFTLGTEAFF; DNA: TGTGCCAGCAGCTTTACACTGGGGACTGAAGCTTTCTTT
D: NA; J: TRBJ1-3; size: few; V: TRBV6-5; CDR3: CASSYSNYRVGAGNTIYF; DNA: TGTGCCAGCAGTTACTCGAACTACAGGGTGGGGGCTGGAAACACCATATATTTT
D: NA; J: TRBJ1-1; size: NA; V: TRBV7-6; CDR3: CASSLSDSGDTEAFF; DNA: TGTGCCAGCAGCTTATCCGACAGCGGGGACACTGAAGCTTTCTTT
D: NA; J: TRBJ2-7; size: NA; V: TRBV27; CDR3: CASSKRNSYEQYF; DNA: TGTGCCAGCAGTAAGCGCAATTCCTACGAGCAGTACTTC
D: NA; J: TRBJ1-2; size: many; V: TRBV28; CDR3: CASSRGTYYGYTF; DNA: TGTGCCAGCAGTAGGGGGACTTACTATGGCTACACCTTC
D: NA; J: TRBJ1-4; size: few; V: TRBV7-9; CDR3: CASSSQEGEKLFF; DNA: TGTGCCAGCAGCTCTCAAGAAGGGGAAAAACTGTTTTTT
D: TRBD1; J: TRBJ1-2; size: few; V: TRBV5-6; CDR3: CASSLLGQDYGYTF; DNA: TGTGCCAGCAGCTTGTTGGGACAGGACTATGGCTACACCTTC
D: TRBD1; J: TRBJ1-1; size: many; V: TRBV5-1; CDR3: CASRLEGAVNTEAFF; DNA: TGCGCCAGCAGGTTGGAGGGGGCGGTGAACACTGAAGCTTTCTTT
D: NA; J: TRBJ1-5; size: NA; V: TRBV27; CDR3: CAIRGGLGNQPQHF; DNA: TGTGCCATCCGCGGGGGTTTAGGCAATCAGCCCCAGCATTTT
D: NA; J: TRBJ2-1; size: NA; V: TRBV19; CDR3: CASSVLQGKQFF; DNA: TGTGCCAGTAGTGTCCTGCAGGGAAAGCAGTTCTTC
D: NA; J: TRBJ1-2; size: NA; V: TRBV20-1; CDR3: CSAKTGQLGYTF; DNA: TGCAGTGCTAAAACTGGACAGCTCGGCTACACCTTC
D: NA; J: TRBJ2-2; size: NA; V: TRBV19; CDR3: CASSIRGATGELFF; DNA: TGTGCCAGTAGTATTCGGGGGGCTACCGGGGAGCTGTTTTTT
D: NA; J: TRBJ1-3; size: NA; V: TRBV20-1; CDR3: CSAYTSRPNSGNTIYF; DNA: TGCAGTGCCTACACTTCCCGACCGAACTCTGGAAACACCATATATTTT
D: TRBD1; J: TRBJ1-1; size: few; V: TRBV27; CDR3: CASSWGGQGAEAFF; DNA: TGTGCCAGCAGTTGGGGGGGACAGGGGGCTGAAGCTTTCTTT
D: TRBD2; J: TRBJ2-3; size: NA; V: TRBV3-1; CDR3: CASSQPGLAGVTDTQYF; DNA: TGTGCCAGCAGCCAACCCGGACTAGCGGGGGTCACAGATACGCAGTATTTT
D: TRBD1; J: TRBJ2-5; size: many; V: TRBV5-1; CDR3: CASSLWTGQETQYF; DNA: TGCGCCAGCAGCCTCTGGACAGGACAAGAGACCCAGTACTTC
D: NA; J: TRBJ2-1; size: NA; V: TRBV28; CDR3: CASAVPAEASYNEQFF; DNA: TGTGCCAGCGCCGTTCCCGCGGAGGCCTCCTACAATGAGCAGTTCTTC
D: NA; J: TRBJ2-5; size: few; V: TRBV7-6; CDR3: CASSLAGSQETQYF; DNA: TGTGCCAGCAGCTTAGCGGGCAGCCAAGAGACCCAGTACTTC
D: TRBD1; J: TRBJ2-7; size: NA; V: TRBV6-2/TRBV6-3; CDR3: CASRDPGQGKYEQYF; DNA: TGTGCCAGCAGAGACCCGGGACAGGGGAAGTACGAGCAGTACTTC
D: NA; J: TRBJ1-5; size: NA; V: TRBV2; CDR3: CASRGQIRQPQHF; DNA: TGTGCCAGCAGGGGACAAATACGCCAGCCCCAGCATTTT
D: NA; J: TRBJ1-1; size: few; V: TRBV12-3/TRBV12-4; CDR3: CASSLQMNTEAFF; DNA: TGTGCCAGCAGTTTACAAATGAACACTGAAGCTTTCTTT
D: NA; J: TRBJ1-2; size: NA; V: TRBV27; CDR3: CASSLGGYDGYTF; DNA: TGTGCCAGCAGTTTGGGGGGCTATGATGGCTACACCTTC
D: NA; J: TRBJ1-2; size: NA; V: TRBV6-2/TRBV6-3; CDR3: CASSSQGYGYTF; DNA: TGTGCCAGCAGTTCCCAGGGATATGGCTACACCTTC
D: NA; J: TRBJ2-4; size: NA; V: TRBV7-8; CDR3: CASSLGVADIQYF; DNA: TGTGCCAGCAGCTTAGGGGTTGCGGACATTCAGTACTTC
D: NA; J: TRBJ2-1; size: few; V: TRBV5-1; CDR3: CASSEGQSPYNEQFF; DNA: TGCGCCAGCAGCGAAGGACAGAGTCCCTACAATGAGCAGTTCTTC
D: TRBD1; J: TRBJ2-7; size: NA; V: TRBV4-1; CDR3: CASSQSGTGGYHEQYF; DNA: TGCGCCAGCAGCCAATCGGGGACAGGGGGCTACCACGAGCAGTACTTC
D: NA; J: TRBJ2-2; size: once; V: TRBV3-1; CDR3: CASNGQTNTGELFF; DNA: TGTGCCAGCAACGGACAAACGAACACCGGGGAGCTGTTTTTT
D: NA; J: TRBJ1-4; size: NA; V: TRBV15; CDR3: CATSRDRGRRNNEKLFF; DNA: TGTGCCACCAGCAGAGATCGGGGGCGGCGGAATAATGAAAAACTGTTTTTT
D: NA; J: TRBJ1-2; size: NA; V: TRBV29-1; CDR3: CSVDRDLAVGVVNYGYTF; DNA: TGCAGCGTTGACCGGGATCTGGCCGTAGGAGTTGTGAACTATGGCTACACCTTC
D: TRBD2; J: TRBJ2-1; size: few; V: TRBV4-1; CDR3: CASSQASGKSSYNEQFF; DNA: TGCGCCAGCAGCCAGGCTAGCGGGAAAAGCTCCTACAATGAGCAGTTCTTC
D: TRBD1; J: TRBJ2-7; size: few; V: TRBV4-2; CDR3: CASSHQTGGRNEQYF; DNA: TGTGCCAGCAGCCACCAGACAGGGGGCAGAAACGAGCAGTACTTC
D: TRBD1; J: TRBJ1-1; size: NA; V: TRBV4-3; CDR3: CASSLQTGTEAFF; DNA: TGCGCCAGCAGCCTACAGACAGGGACTGAAGCTTTCTTT